This TCR beta chain was sequenced for a study of post-analysis software for immune sequencing data. Study observations and caveats: Relative to controls, patients had a handful of TRBV segments at higher frequency, with TRBV5-6, TRBV5-1 and TRBV20-1 among these. Co-batched samples clustered tightly together by F measure.

Germline loops: CDR1 SQVTM, CDR2 ANQGSEA. The CDR3 sequence is 13 residues long. Between the trimmed V and J ends, which lost 4 bases and 11 bases, there was a span of 20 bases. This clonotype has a handful of counts. What it binds is not known. Libraries were made from TCR beta cDNA, and they carried unique molecular identifiers. TCRdb passed the PCR reads through MiXCR, listing each CDR3 protein once. The repertoire holds 350,000 to 450,000 distinct CDR3 sequences, with approximately 37% as singletons. This sequence originates from a girl aged 2 to 10 with multiple sclerosis. Input material: blood. The gene calls are TRBV29-1 and TRBJ2-5, with a possible D match to TRBD2 (5 bases). CDR3 sequence (DNA): TGCAGCGTTGCGGGAAGGTACACCCTGGAGCAGTACTTC. As protein: CSVAGRYTLEQYF.